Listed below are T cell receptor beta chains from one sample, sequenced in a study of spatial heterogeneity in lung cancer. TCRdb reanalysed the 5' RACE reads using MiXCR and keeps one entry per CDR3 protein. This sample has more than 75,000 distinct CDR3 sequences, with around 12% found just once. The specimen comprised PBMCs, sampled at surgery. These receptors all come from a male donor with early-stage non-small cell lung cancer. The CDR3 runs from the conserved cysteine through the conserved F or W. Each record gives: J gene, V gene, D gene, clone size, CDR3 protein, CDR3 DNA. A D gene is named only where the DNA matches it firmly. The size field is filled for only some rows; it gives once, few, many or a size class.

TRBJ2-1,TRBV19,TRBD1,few,CASRGQGAENEQFF,TGTGCCAGCCGGGGACAGGGGGCCGAAAATGAGCAGTTCTTC
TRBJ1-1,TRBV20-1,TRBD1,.,CSARATGGNTEAFF,TGCAGTGCTAGGGCTACAGGGGGGAACACTGAAGCTTTCTTT
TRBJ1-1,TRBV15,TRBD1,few,CATSRAGTGSGEAFF,TGTGCCACCAGCAGGGCCGGGACAGGGAGTGGTGAAGCTTTCTTT
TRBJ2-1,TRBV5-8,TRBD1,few,CASSLATGTGSYNEQFF,TGTGCCAGCAGCTTGGCTACCGGGACAGGGTCCTACAATGAGCAGTTCTTC
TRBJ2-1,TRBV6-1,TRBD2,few,CASSALAPQLAEALYNEQFF,TGTGCCAGCAGTGCACTCGCGCCCCAACTAGCGGAGGCCCTCTACAATGAGCAGTTCTTC
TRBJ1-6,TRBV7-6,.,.,CASSLGGAGSPLHF,TGTGCCAGCAGCTTAGGGGGCGCGGGCTCACCCCTCCACTTT
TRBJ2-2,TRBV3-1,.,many,CASSQDRRTDTGELFF,TGTGCCAGCAGCCAAGATCGACGGACGGACACCGGGGAGCTGTTTTTT
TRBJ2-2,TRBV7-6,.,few,CASSLRRYFTGELFF,TGTGCCAGCAGCCTCCGGAGATACTTCACCGGGGAGCTGTTTTTT
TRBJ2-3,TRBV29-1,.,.,CSVSRQGISTDTQYF,TGCAGCGTCTCTCGTCAGGGTATTAGCACAGATACGCAGTATTTT
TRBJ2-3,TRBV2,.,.,CASNRGPQYF,TGTGCCAGCAATCGGGGCCCGCAGTATTTT
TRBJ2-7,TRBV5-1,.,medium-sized,CASSLGHSTYEQYF,TGCGCCAGCAGCTTGGGACATTCCACCTACGAGCAGTACTTC
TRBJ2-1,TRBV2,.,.,CASNPGVNNEQFF,TGTGCCAGCAATCCCGGGGTTAACAATGAGCAGTTCTTC
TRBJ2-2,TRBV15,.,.,CATSRDRGTTNTGELFF,TGTGCCACCAGCAGAGATCGAGGGACAACGAACACCGGGGAGCTGTTTTTT
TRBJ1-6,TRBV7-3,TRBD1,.,CASSLEPQGLSPLHF,TGTGCCAGCAGCTTAGAGCCACAGGGGTTATCACCCCTCCACTTT
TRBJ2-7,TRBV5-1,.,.,CASSLSGLVYEQYF,TGCGCCAGCAGCCTTAGCGGATTGGTCTACGAGCAGTACTTC
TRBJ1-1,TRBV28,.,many,CASSSNMNTEAFF,TGTGCCAGCAGTTCCAATATGAACACTGAAGCTTTCTTT
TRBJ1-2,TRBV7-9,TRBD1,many,CASSSGTGDGYTF,TGTGCCAGCAGCTCCGGGACAGGGGATGGCTACACCTTC
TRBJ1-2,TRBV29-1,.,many,CSVAPNTGSNYGYTF,TGCAGCGTTGCGCCTAATACAGGGTCAAACTATGGCTACACCTTC
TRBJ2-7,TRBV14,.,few,CASSQGAAVSYEQYF,TGTGCCAGCAGCCAAGGAGCGGCCGTCTCCTACGAGCAGTACTTC
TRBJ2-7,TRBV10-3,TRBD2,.,CAISVRLAEAYEQYF,TGTGCCATCAGTGTCCGACTAGCGGAGGCCTACGAGCAGTACTTC
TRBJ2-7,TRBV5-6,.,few,CASSLDHEQYF,TGTGCCAGCAGCTTGGACCACGAGCAGTACTTC
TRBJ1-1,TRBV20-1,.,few,CSARDPARGATEAFF,TGCAGTGCTAGAGATCCCGCCAGGGGCGCCACTGAAGCTTTCTTT
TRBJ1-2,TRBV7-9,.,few,CASSYSDGANYGYTF,TGTGCCAGCAGCTACTCGGACGGTGCTAACTATGGCTACACCTTC
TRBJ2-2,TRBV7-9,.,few,CASSFGPRGIGELFF,TGTGCCAGCAGCTTCGGGCCGAGGGGTATCGGGGAGCTGTTTTTT
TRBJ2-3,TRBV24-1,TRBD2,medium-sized,CATSDRRLQARGDTQYF,TGTGCCACCAGTGATCGCCGGCTGCAAGCGCGGGGGGATACGCAGTATTTT
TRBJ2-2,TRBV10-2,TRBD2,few,CASIPTSGGADTGELFF,TGCGCCAGCATTCCGACTAGCGGGGGGGCAGACACCGGGGAGCTGTTTTTT
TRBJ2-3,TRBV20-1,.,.,CSARDLETYFTDTQYF,TGCAGTGCTAGAGATCTTGAGACTTACTTCACAGATACGCAGTATTTT
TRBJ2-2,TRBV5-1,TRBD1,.,CASLTPGQGATGELFF,TGCGCCAGCCTAACCCCGGGACAGGGAGCGACCGGGGAGCTGTTTTTT
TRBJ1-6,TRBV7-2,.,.,CASSFIDNSPLHF,TGTGCCAGCAGCTTCATTGATAATTCACCCCTCCACTTT
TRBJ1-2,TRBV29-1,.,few,CSVGNREVDGYTF,TGCAGCGTTGGAAACAGGGAGGTGGATGGCTACACCTTC
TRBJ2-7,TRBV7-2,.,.,CASSLQTLLNEQYF,TGTGCCAGCAGCTTGCAGACCCTCTTGAACGAGCAGTACTTC
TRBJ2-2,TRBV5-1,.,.,CASSLERTGELFF,TGCGCCAGCAGCTTGGAGCGCACCGGGGAGCTGTTTTTT
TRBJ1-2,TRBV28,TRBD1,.,CASSTGQGVYGYTF,TGTGCCAGCAGTACCGGACAGGGGGTCTATGGCTACACCTTC
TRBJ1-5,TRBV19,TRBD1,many,CASREQTGNNQPQHF,TGTGCCAGTAGAGAACAGACAGGGAACAATCAGCCCCAGCATTTT
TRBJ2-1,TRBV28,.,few,CASSPAVLSAEQFF,TGTGCCAGCAGCCCAGCGGTCCTTTCGGCTGAGCAGTTCTTC
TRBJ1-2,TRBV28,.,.,CASSPGTSYGYTF,TGTGCCAGCAGTCCCGGGACAAGCTATGGCTACACCTTC
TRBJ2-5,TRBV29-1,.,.,CSVSPRQVGETQYF,TGCAGCGTGTCCCCCCGACAGGTGGGAGAGACCCAGTACTTC
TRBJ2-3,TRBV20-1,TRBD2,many,CSASISGGTDTQYF,TGCAGTGCTAGTATTAGCGGGGGCACAGATACGCAGTATTTT
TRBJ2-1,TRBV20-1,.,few,CSAYDIRGYNEQFF,TGCAGTGCTTACGACATTAGAGGGTACAATGAGCAGTTCTTC
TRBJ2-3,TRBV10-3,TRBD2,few,CAISLKARASGSYSTDTQYF,TGTGCCATCAGCTTGAAAGCCCGGGCTAGCGGGAGTTATAGCACAGATACGCAGTATTTT
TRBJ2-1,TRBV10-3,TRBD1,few,CAISDDRDYNEQFF,TGTGCCATCAGTGACGACAGGGACTACAATGAGCAGTTCTTC
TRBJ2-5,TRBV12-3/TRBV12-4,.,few,CASSRASNQETQYF,TGTGCCAGCAGTCGCGCTAGCAACCAAGAGACCCAGTACTTC
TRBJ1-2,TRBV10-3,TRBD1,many,CAISGTGGGGYTF,TGTGCCATCAGTGGTACAGGGGGCGGTGGCTACACCTTC
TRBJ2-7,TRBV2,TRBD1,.,CASTRRDSLYEQYF,TGTGCCAGCACTCGCCGGGACAGTCTTTACGAGCAGTACTTC
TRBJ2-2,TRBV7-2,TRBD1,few,CASSFTGDTGELFF,TGTGCCAGCAGCTTTACAGGGGACACCGGGGAGCTGTTTTTT